The 15 T cell receptor beta chains listed next were all sequenced from one sample in a study of T-cell reconstitution after alpha-beta-depleted transplantation in children. Unique molecular identifiers were incorporated when the TCRbeta library was constructed. TCRdb re-derived calls from the PCR reads in MiXCR, one entry per CDR3 protein. The sample carries around 420,000 distinct CDR3 sequences, about 16% recorded once. The specimen was PBMCs, mostly from graft donor cells, collected 360 days after TCRalphabeta/CD19-depleted stem cell transplant. The receptors were gathered from a boy less than two years old who had a stem cell transplant for Wiskott-Aldrich syndrome, so the T cells may come from the graft donor.

The CDR3 reads CASSLVRTGFKNIQYF. CDR3 nucleotides: TGTGCCAGCAGCTTGGTCAGGACGGGGTTCAAAAACATTCAGTACTTC. The rearrangement uses TRBV5-6 and TRBJ2-4; maybe TRBD2 (5 bases). V dropped 0 bases and J dropped 3 bases, with 13 bases sitting between them. This CDR3 has 16 residues. Germline lookup yields CDR1 SGHDT and CDR2 YYEEEE.

The chain has TRBV7-9 and TRBJ2-1; tentatively, D is TRBD2 (5 bases). Germline V CDR1 and CDR2: SEHNR, FQNEAQ (reference sequence). The CDR3 spans 13 residues. Between the trimmed V and J ends, which lost 5 bases and 5 bases, there was a span of 10 bases. CDR3: CASSQAGDNEQFF. The CDR3 DNA reads TGTGCCAGCAGCCAGGCCGGGGACAATGAGCAGTTCTTC.

The V gene is TRBV20-1, the J gene TRBJ2-6, with D unclear. Germline V gene data show CDR1 as DFQATT and CDR2 as SNEGSKA (reference sequence). V was pared by 7 bases and J by 0 bases, with 7 bases between. CDR3 length equals 13 residues. The CDR3: CSVPNSGANVLTF. The DNA of the CDR3 is TGCAGTGTTCCGAACTCTGGGGCCAACGTCCTGACTTTC.

CDR3 amino acids: CASSYNGGQETQYF. The DNA for the CDR3 is TGTGCCAGCAGTTACAACGGGGGGCAAGAGACCCAGTACTTC. The chain is built from TRBV6-5 and TRBJ2-5, with 7 bases fitting TRBD2. Germline loops: CDR1 MNHEY, CDR2 SVGAGI. The J segment lost 2 bases and the V segment lost 2 bases, leaving 2 bases of the junction unmatched. The CDR3 length is 14 residues.

This clonotype came up a few times. J is TRBJ2-7 and V is TRBV7-2, with TRBD2 matching over 14 bases. Germline V gene lookup returns CDR1 SGHTA and CDR2 FQGNSA. The CDR3 runs 19 residues. V dropped 1 base and J dropped 7; count of bases not matched to a gene: 15. The CDR3 spells CASSLGLGLAGGLQGEQYF. DNA of the CDR3: TGTGCCAGCAGCTTAGGGCTCGGACTAGCGGGGGGCCTTCAGGGGGAGCAGTACTTC.

This clonotype was counted ten times or more. The CDR3 spells CSVELRLLTEAFF. The CDR3 region has the DNA TGCAGCGTTGAATTACGACTCCTTACTGAAGCTTTCTTT. The V and J genes are TRBV29-1 and TRBJ1-1; D not certain. This CDR3 contains 13 residues. Trimming stripped 2 bases from V and 5 bases from J, with 12 bases between. Germline assignment: CDR1 SQVTM and CDR2 ANQGSEA.

The gene calls are TRBV10-3 and TRBJ2-5, with D uncertain. The CDR3 extends over 15 amino acids. Per the germline V gene, CDR1 is ENHRY and CDR2 is SYGVKD. V was cut by 2 bases and J by 3 bases, with 13 bases left in between. This CDR3 is CAISEMALGKETQYF. Here the CDR3 DNA reads TGTGCCATCAGTGAGATGGCCTTAGGGAAAGAGACCCAGTACTTC.

In its sample, this clonotype was seen a few times. The chain has TRBV6-5 and TRBJ1-2, with TRBD1 as a possible D gene (6 bases). This CDR3 is 13 amino acids long. Germline lookup yields CDR1 MNHEY and CDR2 SVGAGI. V lost 2 bases and J lost 3, with 7 bases in between. The CDR3 spells CASSYRTDYGYTF. DNA for the CDR3: TGTGCCAGCAGTTACCGGACAGACTATGGCTACACCTTC.

The chain links TRBV12-3 or TRBV12-4 to TRBJ2-1, with a tentative D call TRBD1 (6 bases). This CDR3 has 15 amino acids. The V gene lost 4 bases and the J gene lost 2 bases, with 12 bases spanning the gap. The chain's CDR3 is CASSSIGTPYNEQFF. For the CDR3, the DNA is TGTGCCAGCAGTTCCATCGGGACACCCTACAATGAGCAGTTCTTC.

This clonotype was recorded many times. DNA for the CDR3: TGTGCCAGCAGCTCCCGGCAAGGGGAGACCCAGTACTTC. The encoded protein is CASSSRQGETQYF. This chain connects TRBV5-6 to TRBJ2-5; D is uncertain. Trimming stripped 3 bases from V and 5 bases from J, with 11 bases between. There are 13 residues in the CDR3. CDR1 is SGHDT, CDR2 YYEEEE, per germline.

The chain employs TRBV4-1 and TRBJ2-7; D call uncertain. The V and J ends lost 0 bases and 0 bases respectively, with 9 bases between them. There are 15 residues in the CDR3. CDR1 and CDR2 (germline): MGHRA, YSYEKL. CDR3: CASSQDPLFSYEQYF. The CDR3 DNA reads as TGCGCCAGCAGCCAAGATCCCCTGTTCTCCTACGAGCAGTACTTC.

In this sample, this clonotype turned up a few times. The gene calls are TRBV5-1 and TRBJ2-2, with D tentatively TRBD1 or TRBD2 (5 bases each). The ends were cut back, 4 bases at V and 0 bases at J, with 13 bases in the middle. The CDR3 has 16 amino acids. CDR1 and CDR2 (germline): SGHRS, YFSETQ. CDR3 nucleotide sequence: TGCGCCAGCAGCCCGGGGCACTCTACGAACACCGGGGAGCTGTTTTTT. This sequence encodes CASSPGHSTNTGELFF.

This clonotype has more than one count but fewer than ten. The chain joins TRBV15 to TRBJ2-7, with TRBD1 matching 9 bases. J was trimmed by 2 bases and V by 6 bases; bases with no gene match: 8. There are 15 residues in the CDR3. Germline CDR1 and CDR2: LNHNV and YYDKDF (reference sequence). For the CDR3, the DNA is TGTGCCACCAGTAGAAACAGGGGGCTCACCTACGAGCAGTACTTC. It is translated as CATSRNRGLTYEQYF.

The table lists this clonotype with a few counts. This chain connects TRBV27 to TRBJ2-2, with D perhaps being TRBD1 or TRBD2 (5 bases each). V was cut by 5 bases and J by 7 bases, with 20 bases left in between. Germline CDR1 MNHEY, CDR2 SMNVEV (reference sequence). The CDR3 sequence is 16 residues long. The chain's CDR3 is CASSPISERTSGELFF. As DNA, the CDR3 is TGTGCCAGCAGTCCAATCTCGGAGCGGACAAGCGGGGAGCTGTTTTTT.

This clonotype was observed a few times. The chain recombines TRBV2 with TRBJ1-5, with D maybe TRBD1 (5 bases). Germline CDR1 is SNHLY and CDR2 is FYNNEI. V lost 0 bases and J lost 6, with 15 bases in between. The CDR3 consists of 16 residues. CDR3 coding DNA: TGTGCCAGCAGTGAAGCGCGTCAGGGTAACGGTCAGCCCCAGCATTTT. It is translated as CASSEARQGNGQPQHF.